This T cell receptor (beta chain) comes out of a study of identical twins (dated by TCRdb to the mid-2010s). For the wider study: To test whether fetal clonotypes persist, this study deep-sequenced TCR alpha and beta repertoires from monozygotic twins, from unrelated adults of various ages, and from cord blood. To rule out contamination, replicate twin experiments were performed at different times with different library preparation protocols.

All donors were healthy Caucasians. Miltenyi CD45RO+ enrichment and human naive T-cell isolation kits were used to isolate memory (CD45RO+) and naive T cells from PBMC. On the study overall, not on this receptor specifically: Fewer insertions were carried by abundant cord blood beta clonotypes; a weaker similar trend was observed in young adult naive repertoires, while no such trend was observed in memory repertoires. In beta out-of-frame sequences, excess twin sharing was weaker, because having fewer shared sequences lowered the signal-to-noise ratio. Because the same donors could not be followed over many years, the conclusions depended on cross-sectional statistical analysis. Compared with coincidental sharing between unrelated individuals, out-of-frame TCR alpha sequences shared between twins had an excess of sequences with low generation probability. Recombination models systematically underestimated out-of-frame TCR alpha sharing in monozygotic twins but agreed with sharing between unrelated individuals. Zero-insertion analyses could be partly confounded by invariant T cells such as MAIT and iNKT, although diverse VJ usage argued against such confounding for most clonotypes.

From a lookup of the germline V gene, CDR1 and CDR2 are SQVTM and ANQGSEA. V is pared back by 5 bases and J by 10 bases, with 24 bases lying between the germline termini. The CDR3 covers 14 residues, taking in both the cysteine and the phenylalanine. Only CDR3 DNA remains: 42 bases, in frame from the first base. This clonotype was recorded at least ten times. It lacks a known antigen. No base quality information exists; no much larger clone differs at one position. Receptors were amplified or captured by 5' RACE. The run used an Illumina HiSeq 2000. A universal primer binding site was added through template switching, and the final cDNA carried a unique molecular identifier so that TCR cDNA molecules could be counted accurately. Specific primers in the conserved constant-segment region were used to synthesize first-strand cDNA for TCR alpha and beta chains. To control for contamination, every cDNA library carried two barcodes: a SMART-Mk sample barcode plus Illumina barcodes. Two successive PCR steps introduced TruSeq adapter sequences along with Illumina sample barcodes. TCR alpha and beta cDNA libraries were sequenced on the Illumina HiSeq platform with custom primers. The original methods were these. Raw reads were processed with MiGEC to extract unique molecular identifiers, and MiXCR was used to determine CDR3 positions. For each individual, recombination models were inferred using an EM algorithm with the repgenHMM and IGoR tools. Shared clonotype analysis was performed with the tcR package in R, normalizing sharing by the product of cloneset sizes. Out-of-frame nonproductive sequences were analyzed to study raw recombination free of thymic and clonal selection effects. The public reads were reprocessed in TCRdb via fastp at Q25 and MiXCR, keeping in-frame beta chains. Identical CDR3 proteins give one entry, which carries the most common genes and DNA. What appears here as the V and J calls and clone size reflects TCRdb's work, not the paper's. Across this sample there are about 240,000 distinct CDR3 sequences, with roughly a tenth seen only once. Jointly, the top ten make up 9% to 10% of the sample.

The sequence was obtained from a man between 50 and 59 years old in good health. The sequencing input was memory T cells sorted from blood. The sample's cell subset or site label, decoded: CD45RO+ enriched T cells. The chain is made from TRBV29-1 and TRBJ2-7; the D gene is perhaps TRBD1 or TRBD2, each of them matching over 6 bases. The CDR3 in this case is CSVMVGQGTPPQYF. The sequenced DNA: TGCAGCGTTATGGTAGGGCAGGGGACTCCTCCCCAGTACTTC.